This T cell receptor beta chain derives from a study of blood T cell repertoires in COVID-19. About the study: T cells, B-cell-depleted T cells, or PBMCs provided the cDNA or gDNA that served as material.

Assay used: immunoSEQ multiplex PCR; TCRdb lists only in-frame clones, some missing. This table holds about 360,000 clones, around 90% found once. This clone was counted only a few times. Clinical histories supplied by participants themselves formed the basis of cohort assignment. Germline V gene lookup returns CDR1 KGHDR and CDR2 SFDVKD. The CDR3 totals 19 residues. Trimming stripped 0 bases from V and 0 bases from J, with 20 bases between. The chain carries TRBV24-1 and TRBJ2-7; D gene unclear. The sequence derives from a middle-aged woman with acute COVID-19. The material sequenced was PBMCs or T cells enriched from blood (not recorded which). CDR3 region: CATSDLTPMGPSPSYEQYF. DNA for the CDR3: TGTGCCACCAGTGATTTGACCCCGATGGGCCCCTCTCCCTCCTACGAGCAGTACTTC.